This TCR beta chain was identified during a study of T-cell reconstitution after alpha-beta-depleted transplantation in children. Note on this clonotype: The antigen is not known.

Unique molecular identifiers were used in preparing the TCRbeta library. Each CDR3 protein gets one entry after TCRdb re-called the PCR reads with MiXCR. The sample yields 200,000 to 250,000 distinct CDR3 sequences, about 8.7% seen once. The CDR3 runs to 21 residues. Trimming took 6 bases from V and 0 from J; bases not matched to a gene: 23. The germline V gene has CDR1 SGHAT and CDR2 FQNNGV. Study findings and constraints: Reportedly, alpha-beta T cells present about two months post-transplant originated from several hundred expanded clones of graft origin. By one year post-transplant, T-cell counts and diversity largely arose from T cells that were newly produced.

This receptor was identified in a male patient aged 2-15 years who had a stem cell transplant for acute myeloid leukemia, so the T cells may come from the graft donor. Sequences were derived from PBMCs, mostly from graft donor cells, sampled 360 days after TCRalphabeta/CD19-depleted stem cell transplant. The gene calls are TRBV11-2 and TRBJ2-1; 7 bases line up with TRBD1. The CDR3 sequence: CASRRGQPEAGSVISYNEQFF. CDR3 sequence (DNA): TGTGCCAGCAGGAGGGGACAGCCAGAGGCCGGTTCGGTTATCTCCTACAATGAGCAGTTCTTC.